Listed below are T cell receptor beta chains from one sample, sequenced in a study of cytomegalovirus exposure and HLA in healthy donors. The table came from immunoSEQ multiplex PCR; TCRdb's copy has only in-frame clones and leaves some out. The listing contains some 200,000 clones. What was sequenced was PBMCs. Receptor source: a girl aged 2 to 9 in good health and CMV-seropositive. The CDR3 runs from the conserved cysteine through the conserved F or W. Each record gives: V gene, J gene, D gene, CDR3 protein, CDR3 DNA. The D gene is left open where the match is weak.

v_call: TRBV11-2
j_call: TRBJ2-3
d_call: TRBD1
cdr3_aa: CASRRDSSRTDTQYF
cdr3_nt: TGTGCCAGCAGACGGGACAGCTCCCGCACAGATACGCAGTATTTT

v_call: TRBV9
j_call: TRBJ1-4
d_call: TRBD1
cdr3_aa: CASSVAETGVAEKLFF
cdr3_nt: TGTGCCAGCAGCGTAGCGGAGACAGGGGTGGCCGAAAAACTGTTTTTT

v_call: TRBV9
j_call: TRBJ1-5
d_call: .
cdr3_aa: CASSAGVEGVNQPQHF
cdr3_nt: TGTGCCAGCAGCGCGGGGGTGGAGGGAGTCAATCAGCCCCAGCATTTT

v_call: TRBV19
j_call: TRBJ2-2
d_call: TRBD2
cdr3_aa: CASRTTSGRPGELFF
cdr3_nt: TGTGCCAGTAGGACGACTAGCGGGAGGCCCGGGGAGCTGTTTTTT

v_call: TRBV12-5
j_call: TRBJ2-3
d_call: TRBD2
cdr3_aa: CASGLLAGGTQYF
cdr3_nt: TGTGCTAGTGGTTTATTAGCGGGGGGTACGCAGTATTTT

v_call: TRBV28
j_call: TRBJ2-5
d_call: TRBD2
cdr3_aa: CASKRTGGQETQYF
cdr3_nt: TGTGCCAGCAAGCGAACGGGAGGGCAAGAGACCCAGTACTTC

v_call: TRBV28
j_call: TRBJ2-1
d_call: TRBD2
cdr3_aa: CASILGSGSRGEQFF
cdr3_nt: TGTGCCAGCATATTGGGTAGCGGGAGTCGCGGTGAGCAGTTCTTC

v_call: TRBV7-2
j_call: TRBJ2-1
d_call: TRBD2
cdr3_aa: CASSRESGMLLGSYNEQFF
cdr3_nt: TGTGCCAGCAGCCGAGAGAGCGGGATGCTATTGGGGTCCTACAATGAGCAGTTCTTC

v_call: TRBV30
j_call: TRBJ2-7
d_call: .
cdr3_aa: CAWGSGDRIYEQYF
cdr3_nt: TGTGCCTGGGGAAGTGGAGACAGAATATACGAGCAGTACTTC

v_call: TRBV11-3
j_call: TRBJ2-7
d_call: TRBD2
cdr3_aa: CASSFGGEGYEQYF
cdr3_nt: TGTGCCAGCAGCTTCGGGGGGGAGGGCTACGAGCAGTACTTC

v_call: TRBV5-4
j_call: TRBJ1-4
d_call: TRBD1
cdr3_aa: CASSTDRVPNEKLFF
cdr3_nt: TGTGCCAGCAGCACCGACAGGGTACCTAATGAAAAACTGTTTTTT

v_call: TRBV28
j_call: TRBJ2-7
d_call: TRBD2
cdr3_aa: CASSERLAGPSEEQYF
cdr3_nt: TGTGCCAGCAGCGAGAGACTAGCGGGTCCCTCTGAGGAGCAGTACTTC

v_call: TRBV7-2
j_call: TRBJ2-7
d_call: .
cdr3_aa: CASSLVGRQGEQYF
cdr3_nt: TGTGCCAGCAGCTTAGTAGGACGGCAGGGCGAGCAGTACTTC

v_call: TRBV27
j_call: TRBJ2-5
d_call: .
cdr3_aa: CASSSTEGGEYF
cdr3_nt: TGTGCCAGCAGTTCAACCGAAGGCGGAGAGTACTTC

v_call: TRBV27
j_call: TRBJ1-1
d_call: .
cdr3_aa: CASSFGKNTEAFF
cdr3_nt: TGTGCCAGCAGTTTCGGGAAGAACACTGAAGCTTTCTTT

v_call: TRBV7-2
j_call: TRBJ1-5
d_call: .
cdr3_aa: CASSLDAGTQHF
cdr3_nt: TGTGCCAGCAGCTTAGACGCGGGGACCCAGCATTTT

v_call: TRBV7-3
j_call: TRBJ2-2
d_call: TRBD2
cdr3_aa: CASSFRGGTSGTGELFF
cdr3_nt: TGTGCCAGCAGCTTCCGAGGCGGGACTAGCGGAACCGGGGAGCTGTTTTTT

v_call: TRBV15
j_call: TRBJ2-7
d_call: .
cdr3_aa: CATSRDLASEQYF
cdr3_nt: TGTGCCACCAGCAGAGATCTAGCGAGCGAGCAGTACTTC

v_call: TRBV27
j_call: TRBJ2-7
d_call: .
cdr3_aa: CASSSLRSYEQYF
cdr3_nt: TGTGCCAGCAGTTCTCTCAGATCCTACGAGCAGTACTTC

v_call: TRBV21-1
j_call: TRBJ2-7
d_call: .
cdr3_aa: CASSKHQRGSSYEQYF
cdr3_nt: TGTGCCAGCAGCAAACACCAACGCGGGAGCTCCTACGAGCAGTACTTC

v_call: TRBV5-1
j_call: TRBJ1-1
d_call: .
cdr3_aa: CASSLRGAGAVNTEAFF
cdr3_nt: TGCGCCAGCAGCCTCCGGGGAGCAGGGGCGGTGAACACTGAAGCTTTCTTT

v_call: TRBV12-5
j_call: TRBJ2-7
d_call: TRBD2
cdr3_aa: CASGLVLAGTYEQYF
cdr3_nt: TGTGCTAGTGGTTTAGTACTAGCGGGAACCTACGAGCAGTACTTC

v_call: TRBV30
j_call: TRBJ2-1
d_call: .
cdr3_aa: CAWSTGDSYNEQFF
cdr3_nt: TGTGCCTGGAGTACGGGTGATTCCTACAATGAGCAGTTCTTC

v_call: TRBV7-9
j_call: TRBJ2-2
d_call: TRBD2
cdr3_aa: CASSTGGSPTGELFF
cdr3_nt: TGTGCCAGCAGCACGGGGGGATCTCCCACCGGGGAGCTGTTTTTT

v_call: TRBV6-1
j_call: TRBJ2-5
d_call: TRBD2
cdr3_aa: CASRGLAGETETQYF
cdr3_nt: TGTGCCAGCAGGGGTTTAGCGGGAGAGACGGAGACCCAGTACTTC

v_call: TRBV4-1
j_call: TRBJ1-1
d_call: TRBD1
cdr3_aa: CASVWTGGADTEAFF
cdr3_nt: TGCGCCAGCGTGTGGACAGGGGGCGCCGACACTGAAGCTTTCTTT

v_call: TRBV7-2
j_call: TRBJ1-3
d_call: TRBD1
cdr3_aa: CASSPDRAGNTIYF
cdr3_nt: TGTGCCAGCAGCCCTGACAGGGCCGGAAACACCATATATTTT

v_call: TRBV6-5
j_call: TRBJ1-5
d_call: .
cdr3_aa: CASRTGNQPQHF
cdr3_nt: TGTGCCAGCAGAACAGGGAATCAGCCCCAGCATTTT

v_call: TRBV7-9
j_call: TRBJ1-2
d_call: TRBD1
cdr3_aa: CASSDGTDYGYTF
cdr3_nt: TGTGCCAGCAGCGACGGGACAGACTATGGCTACACCTTC

v_call: TRBV5-1
j_call: TRBJ2-2
d_call: .
cdr3_aa: CASSWRGINGELFF
cdr3_nt: TGCGCCAGCAGCTGGCGGGGAATTAACGGGGAGCTGTTTTTT

v_call: TRBV5-1
j_call: TRBJ2-5
d_call: TRBD2
cdr3_aa: CASSGTSGFQETQYF
cdr3_nt: TGCGCCAGCAGCGGGACTAGCGGGTTCCAAGAGACCCAGTACTTC

v_call: TRBV13
j_call: TRBJ1-1
d_call: .
cdr3_aa: CASSLSDRMGAFF
cdr3_nt: TGTGCCAGCAGCTTATCAGACAGGATGGGGGCTTTCTTT

v_call: TRBV5-1
j_call: TRBJ2-1
d_call: TRBD2
cdr3_aa: CASSSTGTSNEQFF
cdr3_nt: TGCGCCAGCAGCTCTACCGGGACTAGCAATGAGCAGTTCTTC

v_call: TRBV28
j_call: TRBJ2-5
d_call: .
cdr3_aa: CASSVAGFQGGETQYF
cdr3_nt: TGTGCCAGCTCTGTTGCCGGGTTCCAAGGAGGAGAGACCCAGTACTTC

v_call: TRBV2
j_call: TRBJ2-2
d_call: TRBD1
cdr3_aa: CAGRPGTGVSGELFF
cdr3_nt: TGTGCCGGAAGACCCGGGACAGGGGTTAGCGGGGAGCTGTTTTTT

v_call: TRBV5-1
j_call: TRBJ1-2
d_call: .
cdr3_aa: CASSSGGVDLDGYTF
cdr3_nt: TGCGCCAGCAGCTCGGGGGGGGTTGATTTAGATGGCTACACCTTC

v_call: TRBV18
j_call: TRBJ2-3
d_call: TRBD2
cdr3_aa: CASSPRPSGEGDTQYF
cdr3_nt: TGTGCCAGCTCACCGCGACCTAGCGGGGAGGGGGATACGCAGTATTTT

v_call: TRBV30
j_call: TRBJ2-1
d_call: .
cdr3_aa: CAWSAGLYNEQFF
cdr3_nt: TGTGCCTGGAGTGCAGGGCTATACAATGAGCAGTTCTTC

v_call: TRBV4-1
j_call: TRBJ2-6
d_call: .
cdr3_aa: CASSTYRVRSGANVLTF
cdr3_nt: TGCGCCAGCAGCACATACAGGGTTCGCTCTGGGGCCAACGTCCTGACTTTC

v_call: TRBV9
j_call: TRBJ2-3
d_call: TRBD2
cdr3_aa: CASSSRTSGNTDTQYF
cdr3_nt: TGTGCCAGCAGCTCTCGGACTAGCGGGAACACAGATACGCAGTATTTT